Following are 11 T cell receptor beta chains from one sample sequenced in a study of CD8 T cells in Susac syndrome. After extraction with the RNeasy kit, roughly 0.5 to 1 ug of the RNA was reverse transcribed using random hexamers. TCRdb re-analysed the immunoSEQ multiplex PCR reads in MiXCR, keeping a single row per CDR3 protein. Here the sample spans about 200,000 distinct CDR3 sequences, roughly 96% being singletons. Sample: CD4+ T cells from PBMCs. The receptor set was obtained from a human donor with multiple sclerosis.

V is TRBV5-6 and J is TRBJ2-5; D ambiguous. This CDR3 is built from 15 residues. V lost 0 bases to trimming and J lost 2 bases, with 11 bases between them. From germline, CDR1 is SGHDT and CDR2 YYEEEE. CDR3 protein: CASSLAAGWQETQYF. The CDR3 nucleotides read TGTGCCAGCAGCTTGGCGGCAGGCTGGCAAGAGACCCAGTACTTC.

The chain uses TRBV4-1 and TRBJ2-3, with TRBD2 matching over 11 bases. Germline V gene data show CDR1 as MGHRA and CDR2 as YSYEKL. The V segment lost 1 base and the J segment 4 bases; nucleotides outside the gene matches: 4. This CDR3 has 16 amino acids. The CDR3 sequence: CASSQAPGLAADTQYF. DNA of the CDR3: TGCGCCAGCAGCCAAGCCCCGGGACTAGCGGCAGATACGCAGTATTTT.

The V gene is TRBV4-2, the J gene TRBJ2-4, with 8 bases lining up with TRBD2. This CDR3 comprises 16 residues. CDR1 and CDR2 from the germline V gene are LGHNA and YNFKEQ. Trimming cost V 0 bases and J 8 bases; bases outside gene matches: 9. The CDR3 loop reads CASSQDLRGEDYIQYF. CDR3 DNA: TGTGCCAGCAGCCAAGATTTGCGGGGGGAAGATTACATTCAGTACTTC.

This chain joins TRBV20-1 and TRBJ2-7; no definite D call. The germline V and J ends were trimmed by 1 base and 6 bases, with 10 bases remaining between them. Germline V gives CDR1 DFQATT, CDR2 SNEGSKA (reference sequence). This CDR3 is 12 amino acids long. As DNA, the CDR3 is TGCAGTGCTAGAGTTCCCCTCTCCGAGCAGTACTTC. Its translation: CSARVPLSEQYF.

The chain joins TRBV29-1 to TRBJ1-1; TRBD1 matches 7 bases. The CDR3 loop spans 13 amino acids. Per germline, CDR1 SQVTM and CDR2 ANQGSEA. V dropped 5 bases and J dropped 3; count of bases not matched to a gene: 6. As DNA, the CDR3 is TGCAGCGTTAAGGGACAGAGAGACACTGAAGCTTTCTTT. Translated, it gives CSVKGQRDTEAFF.

The chain combines TRBV20-1 with TRBJ1-2, with 10 bases lining up with TRBD1. CDR3 length equals 12 residues. The trim removed 1 base at V and 8 bases at J, leaving 1 base unmatched. The germline V gene has CDR1 DFQATT and CDR2 SNEGSKA (reference sequence). The CDR3 bases are TGCAGTGCTAGAGTGACAGGGGGCGGCTACACCTTC. Protein product: CSARVTGGGYTF.

The V call is TRBV7-2, the J call TRBJ1-2, with 8 nucleotides matching TRBD1. This CDR3 has 12 amino acids. Trimming at V came to 9 bases and at J to 7 bases, leaving 7 bases not matched to a gene. CDR1 is SGHTA, CDR2 FQGNSA, per germline. The CDR3 loop reads CARGDRTVGYTF. DNA of the CDR3: TGTGCCAGGGGGGACAGGACTGTTGGCTACACCTTC.

This chain connects TRBV9 to TRBJ2-7; 11 positions match TRBD1. This CDR3 has 15 residues. The germline V gene has CDR1 SGDLS and CDR2 YYNGEE. The junction had 2 bases not matched to a gene; V was cut back by 0 bases and J by 3 bases. CDR3 bases: TGTGCCAGCAGCGTAGCAGGGACAGGGGGCTACGAGCAGTACTTC. Translated: CASSVAGTGGYEQYF.

The chain has TRBV15 and TRBJ1-2; no clear D. Trimming cost V 0 bases and J 9 bases, with 14 bases left between them. This CDR3 region has 14 residues. The germline gives CDR1 LNHNV, CDR2 YYDKDF (reference sequence). The CDR3 DNA reads as TGTGCCACCAGCAGAGATCAGGCAGGAATGCGCTACACCTTC. Protein: CATSRDQAGMRYTF.

J is TRBJ2-2 and V is TRBV30; D uncertain. The CDR3 runs 16 residues. Trimming removed 0 bases at V and 2 bases at J, with 13 bases between. Germline assignment: CDR1 GTSNPN and CDR2 SVGIG (reference sequence). The CDR3 DNA sequence: TGTGCCTGGAGTGTAAAAGGCAGGCACAACACCGGGGAGCTGTTTTTT. This encodes CAWSVKGRHNTGELFF.

The J gene is TRBJ2-7, the V gene TRBV29-1, with D possibly called TRBD1 or TRBD2 (5 bases each). Trimming shortened V by 3 bases and J by 6 bases, and 15 bases separated the two germline ends. The CDR3 spans 13 residues. Germline CDR1 and CDR2: SQVTM and ANQGSEA. The DNA of the CDR3 is TGCAGCGTTGACGGTTGGGGGAGCTCCGAGCAGTACTTC. It is translated as CSVDGWGSSEQYF.